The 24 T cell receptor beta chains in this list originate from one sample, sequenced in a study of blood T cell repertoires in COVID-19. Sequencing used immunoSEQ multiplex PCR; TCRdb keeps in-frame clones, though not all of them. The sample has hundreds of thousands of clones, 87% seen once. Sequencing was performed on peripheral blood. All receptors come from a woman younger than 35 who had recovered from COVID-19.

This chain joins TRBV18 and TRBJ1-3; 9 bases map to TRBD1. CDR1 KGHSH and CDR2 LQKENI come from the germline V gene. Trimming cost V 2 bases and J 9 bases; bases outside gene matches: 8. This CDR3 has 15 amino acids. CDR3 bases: TGTGCCAGCTCACCATCAGGACAGGGGCATGGCACCATATATTTT. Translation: CASSPSGQGHGTIYF. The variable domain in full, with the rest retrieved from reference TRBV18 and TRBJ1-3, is NAGVMQNPRHLVRRRGQEARLRCSPMKGHSHVYWYRQLPEEGLKFMVYLQKENIIDESGMPKERFSAEFPKEGPSILRIQQVVRGDSAAYFCASSPSGQGHGTIYFGEGSWLTVV.

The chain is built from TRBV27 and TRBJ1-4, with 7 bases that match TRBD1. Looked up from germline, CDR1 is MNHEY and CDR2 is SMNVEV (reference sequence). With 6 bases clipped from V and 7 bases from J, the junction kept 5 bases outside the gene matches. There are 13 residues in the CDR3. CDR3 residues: CASSLQGFEKLFF. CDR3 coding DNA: TGTGCCAGCAGCCTACAGGGGTTTGAAAAACTGTTTTTT.

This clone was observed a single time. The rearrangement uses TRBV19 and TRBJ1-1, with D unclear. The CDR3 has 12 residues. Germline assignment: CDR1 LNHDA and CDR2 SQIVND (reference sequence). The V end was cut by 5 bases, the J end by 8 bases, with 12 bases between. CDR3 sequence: CASSLRGSEAFF. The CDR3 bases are TGTGCCAGTAGTCTCCGTGGGAGCGAAGCTTTCTTT. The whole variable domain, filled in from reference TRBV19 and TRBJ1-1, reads DGGITQSPKYLFRKEGQNVTLSCEQNLNHDAMYWYRQDPGQGLRLIYYSQIVNDFQKGDIAEGYSVSREKKESFPLTVTSAQKNPTAFYLCASSLRGSEAFFGQGTRLTVV.

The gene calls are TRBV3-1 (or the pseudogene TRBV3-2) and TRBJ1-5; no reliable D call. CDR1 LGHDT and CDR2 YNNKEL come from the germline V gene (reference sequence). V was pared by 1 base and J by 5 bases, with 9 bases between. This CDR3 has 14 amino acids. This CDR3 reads CASSQAPRYQPQHF. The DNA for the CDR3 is TGTGCCAGCAGCCAAGCGCCACGGTATCAGCCCCAGCATTTT.

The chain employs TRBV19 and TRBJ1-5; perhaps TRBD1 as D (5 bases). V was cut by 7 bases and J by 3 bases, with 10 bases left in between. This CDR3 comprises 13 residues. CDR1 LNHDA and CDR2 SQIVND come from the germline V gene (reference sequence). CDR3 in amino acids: CASIQGYNQPQHF. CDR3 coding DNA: TGTGCCAGTATCCAGGGATACAATCAGCCCCAGCATTTT.

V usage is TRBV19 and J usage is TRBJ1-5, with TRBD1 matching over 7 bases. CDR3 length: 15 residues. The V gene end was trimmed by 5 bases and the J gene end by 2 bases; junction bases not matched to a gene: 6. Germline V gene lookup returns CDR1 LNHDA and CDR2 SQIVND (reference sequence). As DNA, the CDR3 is TGTGCCAGTAGTTTACCCCAGGGGGGCAATCAGCCCCAGCATTTT. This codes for CASSLPQGGNQPQHF.

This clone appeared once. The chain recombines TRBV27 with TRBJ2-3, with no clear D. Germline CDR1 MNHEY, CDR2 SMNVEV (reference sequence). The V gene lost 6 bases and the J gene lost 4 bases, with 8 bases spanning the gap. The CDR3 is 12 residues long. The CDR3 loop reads CASRTGADTQYF. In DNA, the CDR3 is TGTGCCAGCAGGACCGGAGCAGATACGCAGTATTTT.

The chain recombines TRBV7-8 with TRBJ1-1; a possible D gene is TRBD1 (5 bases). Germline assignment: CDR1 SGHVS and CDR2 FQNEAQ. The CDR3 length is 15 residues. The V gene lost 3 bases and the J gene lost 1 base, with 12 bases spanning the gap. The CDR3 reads CASSFSRAANTEAFF. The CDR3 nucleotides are TGTGCCAGCAGCTTCTCCAGGGCGGCGAACACTGAAGCTTTCTTT.

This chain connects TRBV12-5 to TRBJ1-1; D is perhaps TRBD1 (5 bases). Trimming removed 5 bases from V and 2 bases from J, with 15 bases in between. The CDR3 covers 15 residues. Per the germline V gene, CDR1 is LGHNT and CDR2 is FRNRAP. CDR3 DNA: TGTGCTAGTGGTAGCTCCAGGGTAGCTAACACTGAAGCTTTCTTT. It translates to CASGSSRVANTEAFF. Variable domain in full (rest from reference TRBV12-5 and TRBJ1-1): DARVTQTPRHKVTEMGQEVTMRCQPILGHNTVFWYRQTMMQGLELLAYFRNRAPLDDSGMPKDRFSAEMPDATLATLKIQPSEPRDSAVYFCASGSSRVANTEAFFGQGTRLTVV.

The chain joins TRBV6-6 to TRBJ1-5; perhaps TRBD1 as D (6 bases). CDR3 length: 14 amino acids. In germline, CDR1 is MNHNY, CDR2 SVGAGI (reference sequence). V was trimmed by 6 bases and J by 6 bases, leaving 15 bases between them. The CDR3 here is CASSPNREGQPQHF. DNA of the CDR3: TGTGCCAGCAGCCCTAACAGGGAGGGTCAGCCCCAGCATTTT.

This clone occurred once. CDR3 sequence (DNA): TGTGCCAGCAGTGAGCGGTCCGGGGGGAGTCAGCCCCAGCATTTT. This gives the protein CASSERSGGSQPQHF. The chain couples TRBV2 to TRBJ1-5; the D gene is possibly TRBD1 (5 bases). The V end lost 3 bases, the J end lost 6 bases, and 15 bases lay between the germline ends. The germline V gene encodes CDR1 SNHLY and CDR2 FYNNEI. This CDR3 has 15 residues. The whole variable domain, filled in from reference TRBV2 and TRBJ1-5, reads EPEVTQTPSHQVTQMGQEVILRCVPISNHLYFYWYRQILGQKVEFLVSFYNNEISEKSEIFDDQFSVERPDGSNFTLKIRSTKLEDSAMYFCASSERSGGSQPQHFGDGTRLSIL.

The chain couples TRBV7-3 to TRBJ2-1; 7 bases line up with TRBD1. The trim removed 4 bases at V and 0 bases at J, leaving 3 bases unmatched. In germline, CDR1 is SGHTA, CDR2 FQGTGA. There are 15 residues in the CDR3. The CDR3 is CASSWGQSSYNEQFF. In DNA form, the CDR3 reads TGTGCCAGCAGCTGGGGACAGAGCTCCTACAATGAGCAGTTCTTC. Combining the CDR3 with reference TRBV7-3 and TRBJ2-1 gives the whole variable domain GAGVSQTPSNKVTEKGKYVELRCDPISGHTALYWYRQSLGQGPEFLIYFQGTGAADDSGLPNDRFFAVRPEGSVSTLKIQRTERGDSAVYLCASSWGQSSYNEQFFGPGTRLTVL.

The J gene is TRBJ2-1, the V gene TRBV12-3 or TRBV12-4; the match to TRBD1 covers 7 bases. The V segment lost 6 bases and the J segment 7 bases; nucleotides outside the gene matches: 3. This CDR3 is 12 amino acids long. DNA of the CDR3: TGTGCCAGCAGCCGACAGGGAAATGAGCAGTTCTTC. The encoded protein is CASSRQGNEQFF.

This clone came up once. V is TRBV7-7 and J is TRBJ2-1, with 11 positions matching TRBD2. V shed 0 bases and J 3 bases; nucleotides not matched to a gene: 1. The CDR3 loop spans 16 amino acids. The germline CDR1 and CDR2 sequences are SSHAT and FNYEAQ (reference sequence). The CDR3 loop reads CASSLAGTSGYNEQFF. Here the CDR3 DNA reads TGTGCCAGCAGCTTAGCCGGGACTAGCGGCTACAATGAGCAGTTCTTC.

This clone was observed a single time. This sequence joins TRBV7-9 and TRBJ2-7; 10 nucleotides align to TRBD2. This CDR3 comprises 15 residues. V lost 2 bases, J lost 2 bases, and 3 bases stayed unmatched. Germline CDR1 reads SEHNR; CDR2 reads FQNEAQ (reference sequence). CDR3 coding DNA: TGTGCCAGCAGCTTAAGGAGCGGGAGGGCCTACGAGCAGTACTTC. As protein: CASSLRSGRAYEQYF. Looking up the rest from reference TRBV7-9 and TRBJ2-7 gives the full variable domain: DTGVSQNPRHKITKRGQNVTFRCDPISEHNRLYWYRQTLGQGPEFLTYFQNEAQLEKSRLLSDRFSAERPKGSFSTLEIQRTEQGDSAMYLCASSLRSGRAYEQYFGPGTRLTVT.

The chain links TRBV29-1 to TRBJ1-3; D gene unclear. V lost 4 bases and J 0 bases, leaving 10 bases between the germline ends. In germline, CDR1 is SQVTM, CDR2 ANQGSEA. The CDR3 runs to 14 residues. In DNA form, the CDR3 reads TGCAGCGTTGGTCTCAGGTACTCTGGAAACACCATATATTTT. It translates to CSVGLRYSGNTIYF.

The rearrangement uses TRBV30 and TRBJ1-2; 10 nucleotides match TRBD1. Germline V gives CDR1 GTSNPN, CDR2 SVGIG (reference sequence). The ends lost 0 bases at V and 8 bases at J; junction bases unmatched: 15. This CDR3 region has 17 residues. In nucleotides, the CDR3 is TGTGCCTGGAGTGTACTACGACAGGGGGCGAATAGAAGAGGCTACACCTTC. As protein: CAWSVLRQGANRRGYTF.

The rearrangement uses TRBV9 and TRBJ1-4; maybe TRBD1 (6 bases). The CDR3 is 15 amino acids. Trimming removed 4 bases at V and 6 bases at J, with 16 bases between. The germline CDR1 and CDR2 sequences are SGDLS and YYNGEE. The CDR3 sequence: CASSQEGGTHEKLFF. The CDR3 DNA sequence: TGTGCCAGCAGCCAAGAAGGGGGTACTCATGAAAAACTGTTTTTT.

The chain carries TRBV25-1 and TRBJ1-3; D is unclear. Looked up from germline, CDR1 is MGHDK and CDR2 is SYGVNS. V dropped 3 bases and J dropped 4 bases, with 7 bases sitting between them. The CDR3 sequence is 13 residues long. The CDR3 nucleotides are TGTGCCAGCAGTGATCCCGTCGGAAACACCATATATTTT. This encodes CASSDPVGNTIYF. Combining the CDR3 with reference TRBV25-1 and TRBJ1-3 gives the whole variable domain EADIYQTPRYLVIGTGKKITLECSQTMGHDKMYWYQQDPGMELHLIHYSYGVNSTEKGDLSSESTVSRIRTEHFPLTLESARPSHTSQYLCASSDPVGNTIYFGEGSWLTVV.

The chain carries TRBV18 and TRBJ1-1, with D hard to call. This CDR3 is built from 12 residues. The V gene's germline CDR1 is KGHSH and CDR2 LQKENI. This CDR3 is CGSRTTGTEAFF. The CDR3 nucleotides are TGTGGGTCACGCACGACGGGGACTGAAGCTTTCTTT.

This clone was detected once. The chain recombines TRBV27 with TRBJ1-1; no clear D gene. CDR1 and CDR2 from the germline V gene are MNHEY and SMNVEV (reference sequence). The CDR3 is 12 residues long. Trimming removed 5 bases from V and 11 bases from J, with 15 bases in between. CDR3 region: CASSAGGYDAFF. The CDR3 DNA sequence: TGTGCCAGCAGTGCCGGAGGATATGACGCTTTCTTT.

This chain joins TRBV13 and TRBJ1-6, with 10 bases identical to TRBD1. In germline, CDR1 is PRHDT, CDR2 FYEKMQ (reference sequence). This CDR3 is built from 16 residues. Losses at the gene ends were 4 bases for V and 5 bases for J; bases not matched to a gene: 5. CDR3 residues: CASSSRDRGNNSPLHF. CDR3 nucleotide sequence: TGTGCCAGCAGCTCCCGGGACAGGGGAAATAATTCACCCCTCCACTTT.

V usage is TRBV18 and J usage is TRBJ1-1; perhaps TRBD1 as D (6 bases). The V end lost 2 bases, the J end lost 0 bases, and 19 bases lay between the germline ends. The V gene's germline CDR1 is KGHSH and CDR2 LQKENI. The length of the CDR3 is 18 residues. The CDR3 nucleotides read TGTGCCAGCTCACCAAAACCGACGGGGGGCATGTTGAACACTGAAGCTTTCTTT. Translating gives CASSPKPTGGMLNTEAFF. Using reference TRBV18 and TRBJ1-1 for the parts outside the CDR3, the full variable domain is NAGVMQNPRHLVRRRGQEARLRCSPMKGHSHVYWYRQLPEEGLKFMVYLQKENIIDESGMPKERFSAEFPKEGPSILRIQQVVRGDSAAYFCASSPKPTGGMLNTEAFFGQGTRLTVV.

The CDR3 protein is CASNSGRFSYNEQFF. CDR3 coding DNA: TGTGCCAGCAATAGCGGGAGGTTCTCCTACAATGAGCAGTTCTTC. V and J are TRBV6-5 and TRBJ2-1, with 10 bases aligning to TRBD2. This CDR3 region has 15 residues. V trimming: 7 bases; J trimming: 0 bases; junction bases outside the gene matches: 3. CDR1 and CDR2 from the germline V gene are MNHEY and SVGAGI.